This record concerns one TCR beta chain sequence. Its target is unknown. The sample is drawn from a study of cytomegalovirus exposure and HLA in healthy donors. Whole-study findings and limits: The productive fraction for most TCR beta V segments was about 87% or about 30% in an earlier analysis. TCR beta chain V- and J-gene trimming was linked, in a later analysis, to a missense variant in DCLRE1C.

The CDR3 extends over 14 amino acids. Trimming removed 5 bases from V and 4 bases from J, with 15 bases in between. Germline-derived CDR1 and CDR2 are MNHNS and SASEGT. The PCR contained 60 Vbeta and 13 Jbeta primers. This table comes from immunoSEQ multiplex PCR, and its TCRdb copy is limited to in-frame clones, with some not included. The repertoire holds about 100,000 clones, with roughly 84% as singletons. Sequences were obtained from PBMCs. The chain carries TRBV6-1 and TRBJ2-7; D perhaps matches TRBD1 (6 bases). The sequence derives from a woman aged 18 to 35 in good health and CMV-seronegative. The CDR3 reads CASSLRDTIYEQYF. CDR3 DNA sequence: TGTGCCAGCAGTCTCCGGGACACCATATACGAGCAGTACTTC.